These 25 T cell receptor beta chains share one sample of origin, sequenced in a study of regulatory T cells in long-lasting Graves disease. Sample time point: newly diagnosed GD, antithyroid drugs for less than 3 months. PBMC RNA served as the TCR library source. Arm-PCR of CDR3 regions with iRepertoire HTBI primers generated TCR beta libraries. TCRdb recomputed calls from the multiplex PCR reads with MiXCR, one row per CDR3 protein. Of under 800,000 distinct CDR3 sequences listed, under 20% are singletons. This sample also belongs to another study, concerning T cells in Graves' hyperthyroidism and ophthalmopathy.

The material sequenced was peripheral blood mononuclear cells (PBMCs), taken at new diagnosis, from a patient treated with antithyroid drugs. These receptors all stem from a woman in her twenties or thirties with Graves disease.

About this clonotype: A read error is possible here, since a much larger clone lies one base away. This chain uses TRBV19 with TRBJ2-1; 8 bases line up with TRBD2. V lost 3 bases and J lost 8; bases outside the gene matches: 15. This CDR3 spans 17 amino acids. CDR1 is LNHDA and CDR2 is SQIVND in the germline V gene (reference sequence). This CDR3 is CASSISLASGSRDEQFF. CDR3 DNA sequence: TGTGCCAGTAGTATCTCTCTGGCTAGCGGGTCGCGCGATGAGCAGTTCTTC.

In nucleotides, the CDR3 is TGTGCCTGGAGTACTACAGGGCGTCAGCCCCAGCATTTT. Its protein is CAWSTTGRQPQHF. The chain combines TRBV30 with TRBJ1-5; D is perhaps TRBD1 (6 bases). The germline V gene encodes CDR1 GTSNPN and CDR2 SVGIG (reference sequence). The CDR3 consists of 13 residues. V lost 2 bases to trimming and J lost 6 bases, with 11 bases between them.

This clonotype has a count of ten or more. The gene calls are TRBV7-9 and TRBJ2-5, with unresolved D. The CDR3 consists of 13 residues. Trimming removed 2 bases at V and 1 base at J, with 5 bases between. CDR1 and CDR2 (germline): SEHNR, FQNEAQ (reference sequence). The CDR3 loop reads CASSLPPQETQYF. Written as DNA, the CDR3 is TGTGCCAGCAGCTTACCACCCCAAGAGACCCAGTACTTC.

The V gene is TRBV4-1, the J gene TRBJ2-1; TRBD2 is a possible D gene (5 bases). CDR3 size: 14 residues. Trimming pared 1 base from V and 8 bases from J, leaving 12 bases between. Germline V gene data show CDR1 as MGHRA and CDR2 as YSYEKL. The CDR3 DNA reads as TGCGCCAGCAGCCAAGCCCTGGGAGTGGATGAGCAGTTCTTC. This codes for CASSQALGVDEQFF.

In its sample, this clonotype was seen a few times. The CDR3, as DNA: TGTGCCAGCAGCTTAGGCCGGTGGGGGATCTATGGCTACACCTTC. Amino acid sequence: CASSLGRWGIYGYTF. The chain combines TRBV13 with TRBJ1-2, with D possibly matching TRBD1 (5 bases). This CDR3 spans 15 amino acids. The V gene lost 0 bases and the J gene lost 4 bases, with 12 bases spanning the gap. From germline, CDR1 is PRHDT and CDR2 FYEKMQ (reference sequence).

The J gene is TRBJ2-5, the V gene TRBV3-1; no definite D call. The length of the CDR3 is 13 residues. V was clipped by 1 base and J by 9 bases, with 12 bases between them. CDR1 is LGHDT, CDR2 YNNKEL, per germline (reference sequence). CDR3 DNA: TGTGCCAGCAGCCAAGGGGTTCTCGGAGCCCAGTACTTC. It encodes CASSQGVLGAQYF.

This clonotype was counted only a few times. The chain links TRBV20-1 to TRBJ2-7; 9 nucleotides agree with TRBD2. Germline CDR1 and CDR2: DFQATT and SNEGSKA (reference sequence). With 2 bases clipped from V and 4 bases from J, the junction kept 12 bases outside the gene matches. This CDR3 contains 16 residues. CDR3 in amino acids: CSARIAPGLAAYEQYF. The CDR3 region has the DNA TGCAGTGCTAGAATCGCACCGGGACTAGCTGCGTACGAGCAGTACTTC.

This clonotype was seen at least ten times. V usage is TRBV30 and J usage is TRBJ1-5; D possibly corresponds to TRBD1 (5 bases). Germline values: CDR1 GTSNPN, CDR2 SVGIG (reference sequence). The CDR3 sequence is 14 residues long. V was shortened by 0 bases and J by 5 bases, with 11 bases between the two germline ends. The CDR3: CAWSVGRGYQPQHF. CDR3 in DNA: TGTGCCTGGAGTGTGGGGCGGGGGTATCAGCCCCAGCATTTT.

The gene calls are TRBV13 and TRBJ2-7; 12 positions match TRBD1. This CDR3 spans 16 amino acids. The germline V gene encodes CDR1 PRHDT and CDR2 FYEKMQ (reference sequence). The V and J ends lost 5 bases and 7 bases, in that order; junction bases with no gene match: 12. The chain's CDR3 is CASSRLPGQGASEQYF. CDR3 nucleotides: TGTGCCAGCAGCAGACTTCCGGGACAGGGGGCAAGTGAGCAGTACTTC.

V gene TRBV5-1 combines with J gene TRBJ2-3; D gene uncertain. The CDR3 runs to 15 residues. The V end was cut by 2 bases, the J end by 2 bases, with 12 bases between. Germline V CDR1 and CDR2: SGHRS, YFSETQ. CDR3 amino acids: CASSFDGIPTDTQYF. The CDR3 bases are TGCGCCAGCAGCTTTGACGGTATACCCACAGATACGCAGTATTTT. Supplemented by reference TRBV5-1 and TRBJ2-3, the full variable domain reads KAGVTQTPRYLIKTRGQQVTLSCSPISGHRSVSWYQQTPGQGLQFLFEYFSETQRNKGNFPGRFSGRQFSNSRSEMNVSTLELGDSALYLCASSFDGIPTDTQYFGPGTRLTVL.

This clonotype was seen repeatedly, ten times or more. The gene calls are TRBV20-1 and TRBJ1-6, with 9 bases aligning to TRBD1. Germline V gene data show CDR1 as DFQATT and CDR2 as SNEGSKA (reference sequence). The CDR3 contains 14 residues. With 5 bases clipped from V and 7 bases from J, the junction kept 6 bases outside the gene matches. This CDR3 is CSAVPGTGNSPLHF. The CDR3 nucleotides are TGCAGTGCTGTCCCCGGGACAGGGAATTCACCCCTCCACTTT.

This clonotype has just a few counts. The V call is TRBV6-1, the J call TRBJ1-6; D is perhaps TRBD1 (5 bases). V gave up 7 bases and J gave up 10 bases, with 20 bases separating them. The CDR3 length is 15 residues. Germline CDR1 reads MNHNS; CDR2 reads SASEGT. The CDR3: CASTHVRQGQSPLHF. In DNA form, the CDR3 reads TGTGCCAGCACCCACGTTCGCCAGGGCCAATCACCCCTCCACTTT.

This chain uses TRBV20-1 with TRBJ2-1, with TRBD1 matching 7 bases. V gave up 7 bases and J gave up 7 bases; unmatched junction bases: 16. CDR3 length equals 15 residues. CDR1 and CDR2 (germline): DFQATT, SNEGSKA (reference sequence). CDR3 DNA sequence: TGCAGTGAAACTACCGACAGGGATGAGGCGAATGAGCAGTTCTTC. Its protein product is CSETTDRDEANEQFF.

V gene TRBV28 combines with J gene TRBJ2-7; the match to TRBD1 covers 7 bases. V lost 8 bases to trimming and J lost 1 base; unmatched junction nucleotides: 11. The CDR3 is 15 amino acids. From germline, CDR1 is MDHEN and CDR2 SYDVKM. The CDR3 here is CASGPPGTASYEQYF. CDR3 in DNA: TGTGCCAGCGGACCCCCCGGGACAGCATCCTACGAGCAGTACTTC.

This clonotype was recorded at least ten times. The rearrangement uses TRBV29-1 and TRBJ2-7, with TRBD1 matching 10 bases. The CDR3 is made up of 13 amino acids. Germline assignment: CDR1 SQVTM and CDR2 ANQGSEA. V dropped 6 bases and J dropped 3; count of bases not matched to a gene: 5. The CDR3 DNA reads as TGCAGCGTCGGGACAGGGGCTAGCTACGAGCAGTACTTC. Residues: CSVGTGASYEQYF.

In its sample, this clonotype was seen many times. The chain's CDR3 is CASREVSSYNEQFF. In nucleotides, the CDR3 is TGTGCCAGCAGAGAAGTAAGCTCCTACAATGAGCAGTTCTTC. The chain carries TRBV7-2 and TRBJ2-1; no clear D. Trimming removed 6 bases from V and 0 bases from J, with 9 bases in between. The CDR3 is made up of 14 amino acids. Per germline, CDR1 SGHTA and CDR2 FQGNSA. Combining the CDR3 with reference TRBV7-2 and TRBJ2-1 gives the whole variable domain GAGVSQSPSNKVTEKGKDVELRCDPISGHTALYWYRQSLGQGLEFLIYFQGNSAPDKSGLPSDRFSAERTGGSVSTLTIQRTQQEDSAVYLCASREVSSYNEQFFGPGTRLTVL.

Ten or more counts support this clonotype. This chain joins TRBV12-3 or TRBV12-4 and TRBJ1-2, with D possibly being TRBD1 (5 bases). CDR3 size: 13 residues. The V gene lost 6 bases and the J gene lost 5 bases, with 13 bases spanning the gap. The CDR3 loop reads CASSSQGEYGYTF. CDR3 coding DNA: TGTGCCAGCAGCTCTCAGGGAGAGTATGGCTACACCTTC.

In its sample, this clonotype was seen a few times. The CDR3 here is CSARPLAEEQYF. The CDR3 bases are TGCAGTGCCAGACCCCTAGCGGAAGAGCAGTACTTC. The V and J genes are TRBV20-1 and TRBJ2-7; 7 nucleotides match TRBD2. The V gene end was trimmed by 6 bases and the J gene end by 7 bases; junction bases not matched to a gene: 9. The CDR3 extends over 12 amino acids. CDR1 and CDR2 from the germline V gene are DFQATT and SNEGSKA (reference sequence).

The genes are TRBV18 and TRBJ1-5; TRBD1 is a possible D gene (6 bases). The V end lost 6 bases, the J end lost 6 bases, and 9 bases lay between the germline ends. CDR3 length: 12 residues. Germline V CDR1 and CDR2: KGHSH, LQKENI. The CDR3 nucleotides read TGTGCCAGCTCGGGGGCGGGTCAGCCCCAGCATTTT. Translation gives CASSGAGQPQHF.

This clonotype was recorded many times. The gene calls are TRBV6-5 and TRBJ1-6; the D is unclear. Germline lookup yields CDR1 MNHEY and CDR2 SVGAGI. Deletions cut 2 bases from V and 0 bases from J, with 5 bases between. This CDR3 comprises 15 residues. In DNA form, the CDR3 reads TGTGCCAGCAGTTACCGGAGCTCCTATAATTCACCCCTCCACTTT. It is translated as CASSYRSSYNSPLHF.

This clonotype was picked up a small number of times. The J gene is TRBJ2-3, the V gene TRBV28, with 10 bases aligning to TRBD1. The CDR3 length is 18 residues. The germline gives CDR1 MDHEN, CDR2 SYDVKM. V trimming: 5 bases; J trimming: 5 bases; junction bases outside the gene matches: 16. The CDR3 bases are TGTGCCAGCAGTCAAAAAGGATCCGGGACAGGGGCTGTAGATACGCAGTATTTT. Translating gives CASSQKGSGTGAVDTQYF.

This clonotype was detected a few times. This chain links TRBV3-1 with TRBJ2-7; 12 bases are shared with TRBD2. The CDR3 sequence is 15 residues long. J gave up 7 bases and V 1 base, and 5 bases lay outside the gene matches. The germline CDR1 and CDR2 sequences are LGHDT and YNNKEL (reference sequence). This CDR3 reads CASSQVSLAGGEQYF. DNA of the CDR3: TGTGCCAGCAGCCAAGTATCGCTAGCGGGGGGGGAGCAGTACTTC.

The genes are TRBV11-2 and TRBJ2-1; tentatively, D is TRBD2 (5 bases). The CDR3 extends over 15 amino acids. The V end lost 3 bases, the J end lost 7 bases, and 16 bases lay between the germline ends. Germline V lookup: CDR1 SGHAT, CDR2 FQNNGV. In nucleotides, the CDR3 is TGTGCCAGCAGCTTTAGGATGCAGAGGGTGAATGAGCAGTTCTTC. Amino acid sequence: CASSFRMQRVNEQFF. Full variable domain (outside the CDR3, taken from reference TRBV11-2 and TRBJ2-1): EAGVAQSPRYKIIEKRQSVAFWCNPISGHATLYWYQQILGQGPKLLIQFQNNGVVDDSQLPKDRFSAERLKGVDSTLKIQPAKLEDSAVYLCASSFRMQRVNEQFFGPGTRLTVL.

This clonotype was seen ten or more times. V is TRBV6-2 or TRBV6-3 and J is TRBJ2-1; unclear D gene. This CDR3 spans 12 amino acids. The V gene lost 5 bases and the J gene lost 15 bases, with 17 bases spanning the gap. In germline, CDR1 is MNHEY, CDR2 SVGEGT. The CDR3 is CASSESWVGWFF. In DNA, the CDR3 is TGTGCCAGCAGTGAGTCTTGGGTTGGGTGGTTCTTC.

At least ten counts were recorded for this clonotype. The V gene is TRBV19, the J gene TRBJ1-5, with D possibly matching TRBD1 (6 bases). V was pared by 6 bases and J by 5 bases, with 23 bases between. The CDR3 is made up of 17 amino acids. Germline V CDR1 and CDR2: LNHDA, SQIVND (reference sequence). CDR3 in amino acids: CASSGRGTAFPDQPQHF. DNA of the CDR3: TGTGCCAGTAGCGGGAGGGGGACTGCCTTCCCAGATCAGCCCCAGCATTTT. The whole variable domain, filled in from reference TRBV19 and TRBJ1-5, reads DGGITQSPKYLFRKEGQNVTLSCEQNLNHDAMYWYRQDPGQGLRLIYYSQIVNDFQKGDIAEGYSVSREKKESFPLTVTSAQKNPTAFYLCASSGRGTAFPDQPQHFGDGTRLSIL.